The 18 T cell receptor beta chains given below trace back to one sample, sequenced in a study of beta chain features in type 1 diabetes. Expressed TCRB transcripts were sequenced because the entire RNA isolate underwent reverse transcription. Data came from immunoSEQ multiplex PCR; TCRdb stores just in-frame clones and leaves some out. The repertoire holds 900,000 or so clones, 17% seen once, with 0.023% in the top ten. The sequencing sample was made of naive CD4+ T cells from blood. These receptor sequences come from a woman aged 18-35 years in good health.

The chain is built from TRBV11-2 and TRBJ2-1; 9 nucleotides match TRBD1. Germline loops: CDR1 SGHAT, CDR2 FQNNGV. V lost 1 base, J lost 5 bases, and 6 bases stayed unmatched. The CDR3 is 16 amino acids. Written as DNA, the CDR3 is TGTGCCAGCAGCTTAGGGGTGGGGACAGGGCACAATGAGCAGTTCTTC. It yields the protein CASSLGVGTGHNEQFF.

This clone was observed a few times. The J gene is TRBJ2-2, the V gene TRBV7-9, with TRBD1 matching 7 bases. V was clipped by 4 bases and J by 5 bases; unmatched bases: 10. The V gene's germline CDR1 is SEHNR and CDR2 FQNEAQ (reference sequence). This CDR3 contains 16 residues. CDR3 amino acids: CASSSGLGQTTGELFF. The CDR3 DNA follows: TGTGCCAGCAGCTCCGGATTGGGACAGACAACCGGGGAGCTGTTTTTT.

This clone was observed a few times. The chain is built from TRBV15 and TRBJ1-2, with unresolved D. V lost 1 base and J 5 bases, leaving 17 bases between the germline ends. The CDR3 extends over 16 amino acids. The germline V gene encodes CDR1 LNHNV and CDR2 YYDKDF (reference sequence). The CDR3: CATSRVPKRRAYGYTF. The CDR3 DNA reads as TGTGCCACCAGCAGAGTTCCCAAGAGAAGAGCGTATGGCTACACCTTC.

The chain combines TRBV2 with TRBJ2-3, with 8 bases matching TRBD2. V was pared by 9 bases and J by 0 bases, with 2 bases of the junction left unmatched. Germline-derived CDR1 and CDR2 are SNHLY and FYNNEI. The CDR3 extends over 13 amino acids. As DNA, the CDR3 is TGTGCCAGAACTAGCGGTAGCACAGATACGCAGTATTTT. Translating it yields CARTSGSTDTQYF.

This clone was recorded once. Other DNA sequences in the sample encode the same CDR3. V gene TRBV18 combines with J gene TRBJ2-7; 13 bases agree with TRBD2. Trimming removed 2 bases from V and 4 bases from J; junction bases left unmatched: 5. Looked up from germline, CDR1 is KGHSH and CDR2 is LQKENI. This CDR3 region has 16 residues. CDR3 in amino acids: CASSPGLAGVAYEQYF. CDR3 DNA sequence: TGTGCCAGCTCACCAGGACTAGCGGGAGTTGCATACGAGCAGTACTTC.

The V and J genes are TRBV7-2 and TRBJ1-2; D ambiguous. Germline CDR1 and CDR2: SGHTA and FQGNSA. V lost 0 bases to trimming and J lost 3 bases, with 5 bases between them. The CDR3 consists of 13 residues. CDR3: CASSLAGYYGYTF. CDR3 nucleotide sequence: TGTGCCAGCAGCTTAGCGGGTTACTATGGCTACACCTTC.

The CDR3 sequence is CASSFSRASTDTQYF. The CDR3 DNA is TGTGCCAGCAGCTTCAGCAGAGCCAGCACAGATACGCAGTATTTT. The rearrangement joins TRBV7-2 to TRBJ2-3; D remains unclear. V lost 3 bases to trimming and J lost 0 bases, with 10 bases between them. The CDR3 runs to 15 residues. Germline V gene sequence: CDR1 SGHTA, CDR2 FQGNSA.

This clone was seen more than once but under ten times. V gene TRBV7-2 combines with J gene TRBJ2-3; D could derive from TRBD1 or TRBD2 (5 bases each). V was pared by 5 bases and J by 7 bases, with 16 bases between. Germline V CDR1 and CDR2: SGHTA, FQGNSA. The CDR3 runs 14 residues. The CDR3 loop is CASSLPGLVNTQYF. In nucleotides, the CDR3 is TGTGCCAGCAGCCTCCCGGGGCTCGTTAATACGCAGTATTTT. The whole variable domain, remainder taken from reference TRBV7-2 and TRBJ2-3, is GAGVSQSPSNKVTEKGKDVELRCDPISGHTALYWYRQSLGQGLEFLIYFQGNSAPDKSGLPSDRFSAERTGGSVSTLTIQRTQQEDSAVYLCASSLPGLVNTQYFGPGTRLTVL.

The chain employs TRBV7-9 and TRBJ1-1; 9 bases agree with TRBD1. The V gene's germline CDR1 is SEHNR and CDR2 FQNEAQ (reference sequence). V lost 6 bases to trimming and J lost 5 bases; unmatched junction nucleotides: 10. The CDR3 has 15 amino acids. The CDR3 spells CASSRGGQGVTEAFF. DNA of the CDR3: TGTGCCAGCAGTCGCGGGGGACAGGGAGTAACTGAAGCTTTCTTT.

This clone occurred a few times. The rearrangement links TRBV16 to TRBJ2-1; TRBD2 aligns across 8 bases. Losses at the gene ends were 4 bases for V and 0 bases for J; bases not matched to a gene: 2. CDR1 KGHSY and CDR2 FQNENV come from the germline V gene. The CDR3 totals 15 residues. The CDR3 is CASSPGTSSYNEQFF. CDR3 nucleotides: TGTGCCAGCAGCCCGGGGACTAGCTCCTACAATGAGCAGTTCTTC.

A single count supports this clone. The chain uses TRBV23-1 and TRBJ1-4, with TRBD1 identical over 9 bases. TRBV23-1 is noted as an ORF with a role that remains uncertain. The CDR3 covers 16 residues. Trimming took 6 bases from V and 8 from J; bases not matched to a gene: 13. CDR3 region: CASSRSRQGVIEKLFF. The CDR3 nucleotides read TGCGCCAGCAGCCGATCCAGACAGGGGGTCATCGAAAAACTGTTTTTT.

As for this clone: Different DNA sequences within this sample yield the same CDR3. The chain carries TRBV7-2 and TRBJ2-7; 13 bases fit TRBD2. With 4 bases clipped from V and 1 base from J, the junction kept 1 base outside the gene matches. Per germline, CDR1 SGHTA and CDR2 FQGNSA. The CDR3 consists of 15 residues. CDR3 sequence reads: CASSSTSGRSYEQYF. CDR3 bases: TGTGCCAGCAGCTCGACTAGCGGGAGGTCCTACGAGCAGTACTTC.

V usage is TRBV7-9 and J usage is TRBJ2-1, with 7 bases fitting TRBD2. Germline V lookup: CDR1 SEHNR, CDR2 FQNEAQ (reference sequence). The CDR3 covers 13 residues. V was clipped by 6 bases and J by 6 bases; unmatched bases: 5. The CDR3 protein is CASSGEGRNEQFF. Here the CDR3 DNA reads TGTGCCAGCAGTGGGGAGGGCCGCAATGAGCAGTTCTTC. Full variable domain (missing parts from reference TRBV7-9 and TRBJ2-1): DTGVSQNPRHKITKRGQNVTFRCDPISEHNRLYWYRQTLGQGPEFLTYFQNEAQLEKSRLLSDRFSAERPKGSFSTLEIQRTEQGDSAMYLCASSGEGRNEQFFGPGTRLTVL.

This chain joins TRBV15 and TRBJ1-4; the D is unclear. This CDR3 is built from 18 residues. The V and J ends lost 0 bases and 0 bases respectively, with 14 bases between them. Germline V gene sequence: CDR1 LNHNV, CDR2 YYDKDF (reference sequence). DNA of the CDR3: TGTGCCACCAGCAGAGAGCTGATCCGGGCAGCAACTAATGAAAAACTGTTTTTT. Encoded protein: CATSRELIRAATNEKLFF.

This clone was counted only a few times. The chain is built from TRBV5-8 and TRBJ1-1; a possible D gene is TRBD1 (5 bases). Trimming took 4 bases from V and 1 from J, leaving 11 bases between them. The germline CDR1 and CDR2 sequences are SGHTS and YDEGEE. The CDR3 totals 14 residues. The CDR3 reads CASSPGRANTEAFF. The CDR3 DNA reads as TGTGCCAGCAGCCCGGGACGGGCGAACACTGAAGCTTTCTTT.

The chain is built from TRBV7-2 and TRBJ1-2, with 8 bases aligning to TRBD1. J lost 1 base, V lost 4 bases, and 8 bases had no gene match. Germline values: CDR1 SGHTA, CDR2 FQGNSA. The CDR3 is 16 residues long. CDR3 DNA: TGTGCCAGCAGCTCCTCAGGGGGCGCAATTAACTATGGCTACACCTTC. Its protein is CASSSSGGAINYGYTF.

V gene TRBV7-6 combines with J gene TRBJ2-2; D gene uncertain. The CDR3 extends over 12 amino acids. Germline lookup yields CDR1 SGHVS and CDR2 FNYEAQ. Trimming pared 4 bases from V and 1 base from J, leaving 1 base between. In DNA form, the CDR3 reads TGTGCCAGCAGCTGGAACACCGGGGAGCTGTTTTTT. Translating gives CASSWNTGELFF.

The CDR3 protein is CASSIRGTRSSYEQYF. The CDR3 nucleotides are TGTGCCAGTAGTATCCGAGGCACGAGGAGCTCCTACGAGCAGTACTTC. The chain uses TRBV19 and TRBJ2-7; the D is unclear. Looked up from germline, CDR1 is LNHDA and CDR2 is SQIVND (reference sequence). This CDR3 has 16 residues. V dropped 3 bases and J dropped 0 bases, with 15 bases sitting between them.